The clone carrying this T cell receptor beta chain occurred once. Here immunoSEQ multiplex PCR was the method, and the copy in TCRdb shows in-frame clones only, minus some. The repertoire includes roughly 1.5 million clones, 98% of them detected once, and roughly 0.45% sits in the top ten. The data are from a study of shared clonotypes between healthy human individuals. Germline assignment: CDR1 SNHLY and CDR2 FYNNEI. This CDR3 has 14 amino acids. V gave up 3 bases and J gave up 0 bases, with 9 bases separating them. Material: naive CD4+ T cells sorted from blood. The sample's subset: CD45RA+ positively selected. This clonotype was sampled from a man younger than 45 in good health. J is TRBJ2-7 and V is TRBV2, with D unclear. DNA for the CDR3: TGTGCCAGCAGTGAGTTCCCGGACTCCTACGAGCAGTACTTC. It translates to CASSEFPDSYEQYF. The whole variable domain, remainder taken from reference TRBV2 and TRBJ2-7, is EPEVTQTPSHQVTQMGQEVILRCVPISNHLYFYWYRQILGQKVEFLVSFYNNEISEKSEIFDDQFSVERPDGSNFTLKIRSTKLEDSAMYFCASSEFPDSYEQYFGPGTRLTVT.